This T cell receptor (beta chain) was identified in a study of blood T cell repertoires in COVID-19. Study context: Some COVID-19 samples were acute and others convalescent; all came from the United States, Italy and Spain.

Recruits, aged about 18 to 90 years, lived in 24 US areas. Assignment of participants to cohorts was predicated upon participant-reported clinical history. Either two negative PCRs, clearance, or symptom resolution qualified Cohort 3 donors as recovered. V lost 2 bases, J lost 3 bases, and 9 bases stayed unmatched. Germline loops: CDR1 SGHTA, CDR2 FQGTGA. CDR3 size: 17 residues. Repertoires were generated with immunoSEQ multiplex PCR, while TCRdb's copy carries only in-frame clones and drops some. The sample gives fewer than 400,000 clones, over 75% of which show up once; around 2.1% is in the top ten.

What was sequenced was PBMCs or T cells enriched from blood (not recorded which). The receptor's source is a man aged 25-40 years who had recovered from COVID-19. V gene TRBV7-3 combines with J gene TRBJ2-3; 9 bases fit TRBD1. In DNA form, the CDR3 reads TGTGCCAGCAGCTTACGGTTTAACAGGGGGCATACAGATACGCAGTATTTT. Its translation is CASSLRFNRGHTDTQYF.